The count of the clone carrying this TCR beta chain is one. The data derive from a study of blood T cell repertoires in COVID-19. Overall study context: Acute and convalescent COVID-19 samples came from the United States, Italy and Spain.

Germline values: CDR1 SGHTA, CDR2 FQGNSA. Trimming at V came to 1 base and at J to 13 bases, leaving 4 bases not matched to a gene. The CDR3 has 12 amino acids. Here immunoSEQ multiplex PCR was the method, and the copy in TCRdb shows in-frame clones only, minus some. Of about 220,000 clones in the sample, over 60% were seen once. This receptor was obtained from a woman in her sixties or seventies with acute or convalescent COVID-19. This chain uses TRBV7-2 with TRBJ2-3; 8 bases agree with TRBD2. Source material: peripheral blood. CDR3 sequence (DNA): TGTGCCAGCAGCTTAGATCAGCGGGGGAAGTATTTT. Translation: CASSLDQRGKYF.